This T cell receptor (beta chain) is drawn from a study of shared clonotypes between healthy human individuals. Broader study findings: Since donors were few, the genetic and exposure-history diversity represented was limited. Blood was the sole source, and tissue repertoires probably differ.

This was a deep-level run. Generated by immunoSEQ multiplex PCR, the TCRdb table keeps only in-frame clones and is missing some. The table lists around 440,000 clones, 77% of them singletons. This CDR3 contains 14 residues. Looked up from germline, CDR1 is SGHTA and CDR2 is FQGNSA. Trimming pared 1 base from V and 8 bases from J, leaving 11 bases between. A note on this clone: The antigen is undetermined.

The sequenced sample was PBMCs. This sequence joins TRBV7-2 and TRBJ1-4; D is perhaps TRBD1 (5 bases). This sequence originates from a woman in her 40s in good health. Some clones in this sample may be carry-over from other donors' samples. In DNA form, the CDR3 reads TGTGCCAGCAGCTTAGGAAGGGGCGCGGAAAAACTGTTTTTT. It codes for CASSLGRGAEKLFF.